The rows below give T cell receptor beta chains drawn from one sample of a study of cytomegalovirus exposure and HLA in healthy donors. Sequencing was performed with immunoSEQ multiplex PCR; in TCRdb, only in-frame clones are kept and a portion is missing. Of around 110,000 clones listed, approximately 79% are singletons. Sequenced input: PBMCs. Receptors were obtained from a young man in good health and CMV-seronegative. Both conserved end residues are part of each CDR3. D genes are given only for firm matches. Size values are once, few and many counts, or a class for expanded clones, and some rows have none.

v_gene	abundance	d_gene	j_gene	CDR3aa	CDR3nt
TRBV6-5	once	NA	TRBJ1-2	CASSYGEGSYGYTF	TGTGCCAGCAGTTACGGGGAGGGGAGCTATGGCTACACCTTC
TRBV7-2	NA	NA	TRBJ1-3	CASSTRSRSGNTIYF	TGTGCCAGCAGCACCCGATCCAGGTCTGGAAACACCATATATTTT
TRBV18	few	TRBD2	TRBJ2-1	CASSPATSGYNEQFF	TGTGCCAGCTCACCAGCGACTAGCGGCTACAATGAGCAGTTCTTC
TRBV28	NA	NA	TRBJ1-1	CASSPLGQMNTEAFF	TGTGCCAGCAGCCCCCTTGGACAGATGAACACTGAAGCTTTCTTT
TRBV5-1	NA	TRBD2	TRBJ2-1	CASSLFSSGDNEQFF	TGCGCCAGCAGCTTGTTTTCTAGCGGGGACAATGAGCAGTTCTTC
TRBV2	once	NA	TRBJ2-6	CASSESAPRSGANVLTF	TGTGCCAGCAGTGAATCTGCGCCTCGCTCTGGGGCCAACGTCCTGACTTTC
TRBV25-1	few	NA	TRBJ2-6	CASSEGQGYSGANVLTF	TGTGCCAGCAGTGAAGGACAAGGGTATAGTGGGGCCAACGTCCTGACTTTC
TRBV5-1	few	NA	TRBJ1-3	CASSPEVGARSGNTIYF	TGCGCCAGCAGCCCGGAGGTGGGGGCCCGCTCTGGAAACACCATATATTTT
TRBV14	NA	TRBD1	TRBJ1-1	CASSRRGLGTEAFF	TGTGCCAGCAGCCGCAGGGGGCTGGGAACTGAAGCTTTCTTT
TRBV5-1	once	TRBD1	TRBJ2-7	CASSSPGQGGYEQYF	TGCGCCAGCAGCTCTCCGGGACAGGGAGGATACGAGCAGTACTTC
TRBV28	NA	TRBD1	TRBJ1-2	CASGLIQGSYGYTF	TGTGCCAGCGGACTGATACAGGGGTCCTATGGCTACACCTTC